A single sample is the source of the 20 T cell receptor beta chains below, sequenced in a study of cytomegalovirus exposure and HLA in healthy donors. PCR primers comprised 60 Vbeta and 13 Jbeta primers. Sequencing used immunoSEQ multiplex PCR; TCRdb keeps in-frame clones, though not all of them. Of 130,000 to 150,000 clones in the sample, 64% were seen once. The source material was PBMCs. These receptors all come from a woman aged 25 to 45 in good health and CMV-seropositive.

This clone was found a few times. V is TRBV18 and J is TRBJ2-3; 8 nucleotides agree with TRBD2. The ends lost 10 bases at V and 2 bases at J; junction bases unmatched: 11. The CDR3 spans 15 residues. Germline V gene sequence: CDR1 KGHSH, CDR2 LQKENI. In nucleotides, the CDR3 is TGTGCCACCACAACTCGCGGGGGGTCCACAGATACGCAGTATTTT. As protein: CATTTRGGSTDTQYF.

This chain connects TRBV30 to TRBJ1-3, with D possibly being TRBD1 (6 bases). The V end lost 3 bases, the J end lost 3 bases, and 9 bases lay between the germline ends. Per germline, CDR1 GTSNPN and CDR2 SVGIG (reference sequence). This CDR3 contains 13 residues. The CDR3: CAWRQGGGNTIYF. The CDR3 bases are TGTGCCTGGAGACAGGGCGGTGGAAACACCATATATTTT.

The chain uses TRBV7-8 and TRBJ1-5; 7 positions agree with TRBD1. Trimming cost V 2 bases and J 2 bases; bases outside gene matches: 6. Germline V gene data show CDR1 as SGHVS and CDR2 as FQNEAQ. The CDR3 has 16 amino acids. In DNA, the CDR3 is TGTGCCAGCAGCTTATACAGGGGCTTGGGCAATCAGCCCCAGCATTTT. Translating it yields CASSLYRGLGNQPQHF.

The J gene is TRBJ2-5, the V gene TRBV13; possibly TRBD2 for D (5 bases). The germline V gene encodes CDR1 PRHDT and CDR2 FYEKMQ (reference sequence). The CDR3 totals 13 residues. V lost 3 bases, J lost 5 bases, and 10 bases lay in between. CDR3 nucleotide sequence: TGTGCCAGCAGCTTCGGGATGCGGGAGACCCAGTACTTC. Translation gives CASSFGMRETQYF.

The DNA of the CDR3 is TGTGCCAGCAGTTTGGACAGGATTCAGCCCCAGCATTTT. This gives the protein CASSLDRIQPQHF. The chain is built from TRBV28 and TRBJ1-5; 7 nucleotides agree with TRBD1. Germline V gene lookup returns CDR1 MDHEN and CDR2 SYDVKM. J lost 6 bases, V lost 3 bases, and 2 bases had no gene match. This CDR3 region has 13 residues.

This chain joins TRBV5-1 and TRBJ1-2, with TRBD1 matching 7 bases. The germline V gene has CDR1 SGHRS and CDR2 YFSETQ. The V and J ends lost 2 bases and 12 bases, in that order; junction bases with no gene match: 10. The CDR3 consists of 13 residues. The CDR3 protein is CASSFDGQVVNTF. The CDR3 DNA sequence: TGCGCCAGCAGCTTCGACGGACAGGTAGTTAACACCTTC.

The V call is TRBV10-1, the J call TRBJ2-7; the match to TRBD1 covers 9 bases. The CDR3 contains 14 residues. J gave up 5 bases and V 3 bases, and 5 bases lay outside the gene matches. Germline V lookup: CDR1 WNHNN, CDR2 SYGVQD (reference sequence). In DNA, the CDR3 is TGCGCCAGCAGTGAATGGGGACAGGGCAACGAGCAGTACTTC. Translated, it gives CASSEWGQGNEQYF.

DNA of the CDR3: TGTGCCAGCGCTTCCTCACTAGCGGGGAGTCTAAATGAGCAGTTCTTC. Its translation is CASASSLAGSLNEQFF. The V and J genes are TRBV18 and TRBJ2-1; TRBD2 matches 10 bases. Germline lookup yields CDR1 KGHSH and CDR2 LQKENI. V gave up 8 bases and J gave up 7 bases; unmatched junction bases: 14. The CDR3 runs 16 residues.

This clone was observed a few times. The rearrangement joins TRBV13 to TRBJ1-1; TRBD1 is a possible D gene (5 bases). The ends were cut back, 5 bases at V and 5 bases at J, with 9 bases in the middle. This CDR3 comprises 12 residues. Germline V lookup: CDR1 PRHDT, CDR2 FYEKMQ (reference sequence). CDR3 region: CASSLRGTEAFF. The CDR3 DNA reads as TGTGCCAGCAGCCTTAGGGGAACTGAAGCTTTCTTT.

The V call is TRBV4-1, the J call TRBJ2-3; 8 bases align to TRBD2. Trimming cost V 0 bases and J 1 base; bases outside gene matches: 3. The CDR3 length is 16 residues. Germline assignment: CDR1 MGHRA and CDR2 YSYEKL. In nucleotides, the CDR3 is TGCGCCAGCAGCCAAGAAAAAGCGGGGGGCACAGATACGCAGTATTTT. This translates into CASSQEKAGGTDTQYF.

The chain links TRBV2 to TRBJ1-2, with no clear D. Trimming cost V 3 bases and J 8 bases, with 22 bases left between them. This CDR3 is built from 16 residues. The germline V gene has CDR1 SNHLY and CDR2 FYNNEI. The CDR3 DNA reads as TGTGCCAGCAGTGAGGTATTTAGACGGGAGACCCGGGGCTACACCTTC. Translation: CASSEVFRRETRGYTF.

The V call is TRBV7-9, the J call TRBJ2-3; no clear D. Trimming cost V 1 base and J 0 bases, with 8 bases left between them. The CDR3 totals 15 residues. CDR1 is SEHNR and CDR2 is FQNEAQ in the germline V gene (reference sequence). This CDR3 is CASSLDLASTDTQYF. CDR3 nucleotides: TGTGCCAGCAGCTTAGACCTGGCTAGCACAGATACGCAGTATTTT.

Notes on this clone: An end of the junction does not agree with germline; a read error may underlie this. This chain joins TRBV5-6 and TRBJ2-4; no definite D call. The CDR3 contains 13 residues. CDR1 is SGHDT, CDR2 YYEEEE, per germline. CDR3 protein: CASSLDPGNTQYF. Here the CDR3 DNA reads TGTGCCAGCAGCTTGGATCCAGGAAACACTCAGTACTTC.

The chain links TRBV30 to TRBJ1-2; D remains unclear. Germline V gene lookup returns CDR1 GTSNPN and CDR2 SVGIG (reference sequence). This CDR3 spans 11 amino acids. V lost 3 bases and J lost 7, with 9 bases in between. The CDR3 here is CAWSSRGGYTF. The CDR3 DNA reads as TGTGCCTGGAGCTCCCGGGGTGGCTACACCTTC.

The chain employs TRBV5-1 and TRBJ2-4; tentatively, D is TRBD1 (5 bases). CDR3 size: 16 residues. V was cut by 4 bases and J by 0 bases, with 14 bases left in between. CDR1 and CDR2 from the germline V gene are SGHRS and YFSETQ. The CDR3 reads CASSPQGLIAKNIQYF. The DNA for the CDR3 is TGCGCCAGCAGCCCCCAGGGCCTGATAGCCAAAAACATTCAGTACTTC.

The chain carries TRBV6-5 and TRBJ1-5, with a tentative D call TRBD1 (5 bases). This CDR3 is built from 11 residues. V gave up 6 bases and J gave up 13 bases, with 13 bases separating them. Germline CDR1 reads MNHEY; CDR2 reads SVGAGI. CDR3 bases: TGTGCCAGCAGGCATGGGGGGGGACAGCATTTT. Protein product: CASRHGGGQHF.

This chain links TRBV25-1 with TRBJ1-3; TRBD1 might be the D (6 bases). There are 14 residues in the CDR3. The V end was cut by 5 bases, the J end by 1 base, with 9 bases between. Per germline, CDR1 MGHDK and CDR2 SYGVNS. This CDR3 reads CASSRQGSGNTIYF. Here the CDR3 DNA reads TGTGCCAGCAGTCGCCAGGGGTCTGGAAACACCATATATTTT.

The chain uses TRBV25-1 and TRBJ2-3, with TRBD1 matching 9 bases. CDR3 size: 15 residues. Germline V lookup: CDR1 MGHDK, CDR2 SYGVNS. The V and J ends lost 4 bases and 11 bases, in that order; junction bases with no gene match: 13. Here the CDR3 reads CASSGGTGFGVRQYF. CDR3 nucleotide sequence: TGTGCCAGCAGTGGTGGGACAGGGTTCGGGGTCAGGCAGTATTTT.

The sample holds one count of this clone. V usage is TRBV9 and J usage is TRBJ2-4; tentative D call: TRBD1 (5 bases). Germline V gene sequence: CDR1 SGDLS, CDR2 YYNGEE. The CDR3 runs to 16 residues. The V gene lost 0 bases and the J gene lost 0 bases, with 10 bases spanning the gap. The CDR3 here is CASSVADSLAKNIQYF. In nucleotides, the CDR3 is TGTGCCAGCAGCGTAGCTGACAGTCTAGCCAAAAACATTCAGTACTTC.

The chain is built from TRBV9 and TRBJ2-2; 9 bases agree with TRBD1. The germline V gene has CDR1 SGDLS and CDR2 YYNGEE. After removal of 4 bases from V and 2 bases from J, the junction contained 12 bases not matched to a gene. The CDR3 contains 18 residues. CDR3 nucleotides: TGTGCCAGCAGCTACCACTGGGACAGGGTCTTAAACACCGGGGAGCTGTTTTTT. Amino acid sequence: CASSYHWDRVLNTGELFF.